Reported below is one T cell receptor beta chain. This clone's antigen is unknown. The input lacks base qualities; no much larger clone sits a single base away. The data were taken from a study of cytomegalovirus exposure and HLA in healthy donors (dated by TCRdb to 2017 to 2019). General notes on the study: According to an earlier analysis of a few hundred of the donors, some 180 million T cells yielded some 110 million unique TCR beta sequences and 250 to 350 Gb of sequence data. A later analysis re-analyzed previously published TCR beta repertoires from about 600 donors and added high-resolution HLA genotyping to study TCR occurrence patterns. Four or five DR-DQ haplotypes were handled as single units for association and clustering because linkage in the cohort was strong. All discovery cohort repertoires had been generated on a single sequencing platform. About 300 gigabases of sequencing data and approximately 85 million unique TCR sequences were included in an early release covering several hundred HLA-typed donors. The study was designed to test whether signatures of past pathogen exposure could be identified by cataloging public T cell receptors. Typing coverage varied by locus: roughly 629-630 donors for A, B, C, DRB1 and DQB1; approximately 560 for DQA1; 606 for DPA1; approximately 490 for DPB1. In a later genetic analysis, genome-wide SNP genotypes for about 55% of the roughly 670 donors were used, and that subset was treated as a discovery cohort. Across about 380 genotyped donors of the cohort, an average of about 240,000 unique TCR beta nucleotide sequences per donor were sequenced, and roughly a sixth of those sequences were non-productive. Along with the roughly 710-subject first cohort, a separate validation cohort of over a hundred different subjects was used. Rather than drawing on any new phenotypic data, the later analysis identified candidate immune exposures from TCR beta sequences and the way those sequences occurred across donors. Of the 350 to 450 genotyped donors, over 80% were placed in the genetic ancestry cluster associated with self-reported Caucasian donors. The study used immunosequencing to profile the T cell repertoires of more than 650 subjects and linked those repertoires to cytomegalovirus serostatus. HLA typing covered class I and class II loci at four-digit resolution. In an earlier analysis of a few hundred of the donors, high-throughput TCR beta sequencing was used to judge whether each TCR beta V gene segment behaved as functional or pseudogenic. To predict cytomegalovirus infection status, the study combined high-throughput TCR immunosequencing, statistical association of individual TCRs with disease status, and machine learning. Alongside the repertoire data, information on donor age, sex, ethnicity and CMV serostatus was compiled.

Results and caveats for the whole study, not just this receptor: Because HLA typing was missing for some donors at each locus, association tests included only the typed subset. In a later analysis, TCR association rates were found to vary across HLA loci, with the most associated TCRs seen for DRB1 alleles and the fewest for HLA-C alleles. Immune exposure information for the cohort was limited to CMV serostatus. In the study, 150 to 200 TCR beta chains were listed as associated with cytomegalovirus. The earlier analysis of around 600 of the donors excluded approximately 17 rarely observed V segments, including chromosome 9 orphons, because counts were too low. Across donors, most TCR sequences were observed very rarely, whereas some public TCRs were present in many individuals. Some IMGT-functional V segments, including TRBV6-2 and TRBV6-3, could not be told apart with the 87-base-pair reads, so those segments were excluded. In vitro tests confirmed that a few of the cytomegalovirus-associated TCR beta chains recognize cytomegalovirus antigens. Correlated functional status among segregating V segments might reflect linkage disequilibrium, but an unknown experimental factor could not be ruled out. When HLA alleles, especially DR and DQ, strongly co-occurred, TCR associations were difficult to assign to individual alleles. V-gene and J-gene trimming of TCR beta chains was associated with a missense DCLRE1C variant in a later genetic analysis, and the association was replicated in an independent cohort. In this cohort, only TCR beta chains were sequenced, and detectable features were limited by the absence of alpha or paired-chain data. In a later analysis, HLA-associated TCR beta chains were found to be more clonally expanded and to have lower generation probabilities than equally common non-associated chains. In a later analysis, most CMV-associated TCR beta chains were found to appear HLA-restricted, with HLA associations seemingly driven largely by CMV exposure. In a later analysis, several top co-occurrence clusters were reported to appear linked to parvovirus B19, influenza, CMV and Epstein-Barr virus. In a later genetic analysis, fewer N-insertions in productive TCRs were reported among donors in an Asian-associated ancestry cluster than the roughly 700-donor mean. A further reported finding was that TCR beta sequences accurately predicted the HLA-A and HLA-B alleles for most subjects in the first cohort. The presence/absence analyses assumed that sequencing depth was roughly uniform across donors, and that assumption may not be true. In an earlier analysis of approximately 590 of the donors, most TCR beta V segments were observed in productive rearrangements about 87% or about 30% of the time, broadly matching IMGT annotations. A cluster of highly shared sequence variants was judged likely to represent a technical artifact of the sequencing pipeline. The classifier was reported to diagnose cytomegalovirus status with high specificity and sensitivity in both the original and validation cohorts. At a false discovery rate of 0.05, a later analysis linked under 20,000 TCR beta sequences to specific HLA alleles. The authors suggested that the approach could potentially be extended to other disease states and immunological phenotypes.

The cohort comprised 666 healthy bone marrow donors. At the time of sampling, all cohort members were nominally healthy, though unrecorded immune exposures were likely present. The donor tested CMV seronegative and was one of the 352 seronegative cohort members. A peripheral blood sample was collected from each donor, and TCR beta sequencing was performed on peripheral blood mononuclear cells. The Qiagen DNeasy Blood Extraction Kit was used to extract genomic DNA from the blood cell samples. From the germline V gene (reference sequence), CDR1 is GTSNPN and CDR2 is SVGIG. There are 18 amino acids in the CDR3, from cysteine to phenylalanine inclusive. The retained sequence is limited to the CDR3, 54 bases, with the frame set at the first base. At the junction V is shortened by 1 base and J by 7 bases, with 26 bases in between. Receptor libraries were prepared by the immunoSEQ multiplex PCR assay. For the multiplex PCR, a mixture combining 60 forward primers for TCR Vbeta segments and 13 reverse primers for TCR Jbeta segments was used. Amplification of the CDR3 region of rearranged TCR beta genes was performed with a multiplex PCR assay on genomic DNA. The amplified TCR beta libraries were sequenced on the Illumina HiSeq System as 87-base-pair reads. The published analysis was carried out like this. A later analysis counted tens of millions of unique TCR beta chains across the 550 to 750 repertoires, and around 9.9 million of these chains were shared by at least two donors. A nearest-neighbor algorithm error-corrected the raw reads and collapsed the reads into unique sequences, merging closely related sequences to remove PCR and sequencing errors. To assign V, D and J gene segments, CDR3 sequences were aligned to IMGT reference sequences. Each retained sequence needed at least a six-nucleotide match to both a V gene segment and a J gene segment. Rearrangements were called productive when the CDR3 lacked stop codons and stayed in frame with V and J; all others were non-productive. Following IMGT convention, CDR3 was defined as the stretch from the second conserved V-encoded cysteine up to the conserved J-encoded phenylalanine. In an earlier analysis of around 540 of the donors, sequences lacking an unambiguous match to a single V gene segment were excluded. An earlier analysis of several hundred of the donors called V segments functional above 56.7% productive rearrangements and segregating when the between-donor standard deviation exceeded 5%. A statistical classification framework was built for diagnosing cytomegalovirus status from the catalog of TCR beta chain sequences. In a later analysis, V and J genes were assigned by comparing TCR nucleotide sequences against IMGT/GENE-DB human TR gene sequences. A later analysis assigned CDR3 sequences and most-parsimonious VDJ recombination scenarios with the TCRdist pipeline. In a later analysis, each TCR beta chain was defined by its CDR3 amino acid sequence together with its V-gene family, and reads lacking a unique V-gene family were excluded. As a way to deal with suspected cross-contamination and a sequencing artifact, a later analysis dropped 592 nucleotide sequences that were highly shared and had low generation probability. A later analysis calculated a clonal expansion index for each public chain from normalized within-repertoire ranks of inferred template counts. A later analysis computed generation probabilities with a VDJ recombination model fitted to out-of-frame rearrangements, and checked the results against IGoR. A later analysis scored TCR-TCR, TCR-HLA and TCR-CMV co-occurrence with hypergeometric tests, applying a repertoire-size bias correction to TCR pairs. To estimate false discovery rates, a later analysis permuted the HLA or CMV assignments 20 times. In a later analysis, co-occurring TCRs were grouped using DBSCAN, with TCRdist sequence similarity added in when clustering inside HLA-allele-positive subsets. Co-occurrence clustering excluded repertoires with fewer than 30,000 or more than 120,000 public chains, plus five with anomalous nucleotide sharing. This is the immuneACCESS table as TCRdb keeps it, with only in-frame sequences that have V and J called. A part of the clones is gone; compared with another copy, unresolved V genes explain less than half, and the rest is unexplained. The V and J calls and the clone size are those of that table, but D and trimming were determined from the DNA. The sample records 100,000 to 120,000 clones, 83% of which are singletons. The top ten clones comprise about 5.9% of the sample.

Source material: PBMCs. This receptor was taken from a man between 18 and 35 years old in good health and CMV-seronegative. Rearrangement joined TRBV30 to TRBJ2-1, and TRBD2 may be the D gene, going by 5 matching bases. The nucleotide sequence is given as TGTGCCTGGAGTGCTTCTCTCTCTGGACTCTTCACGGGGAATGAGCAGTTCTTC. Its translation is CAWSASLSGLFTGNEQFF.